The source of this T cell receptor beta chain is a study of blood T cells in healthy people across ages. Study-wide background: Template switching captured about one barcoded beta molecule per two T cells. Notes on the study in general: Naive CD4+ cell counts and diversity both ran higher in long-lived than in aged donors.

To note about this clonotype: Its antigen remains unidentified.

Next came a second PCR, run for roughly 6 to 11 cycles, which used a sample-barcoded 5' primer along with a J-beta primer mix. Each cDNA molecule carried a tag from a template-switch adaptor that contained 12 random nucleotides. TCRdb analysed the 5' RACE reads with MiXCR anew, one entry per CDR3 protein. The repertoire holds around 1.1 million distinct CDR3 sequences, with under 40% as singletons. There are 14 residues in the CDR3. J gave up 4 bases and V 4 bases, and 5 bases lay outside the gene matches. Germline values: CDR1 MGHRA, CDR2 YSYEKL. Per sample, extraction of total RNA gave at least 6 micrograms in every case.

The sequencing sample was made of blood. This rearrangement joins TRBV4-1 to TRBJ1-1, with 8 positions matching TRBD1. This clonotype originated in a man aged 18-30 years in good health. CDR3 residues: CASSRGQGFTEAFF. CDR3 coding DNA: TGCGCCAGCAGCCGAGGACAGGGTTTCACTGAAGCTTTCTTT.